This T cell receptor (beta chain) is drawn from a study of blood T cell repertoires in COVID-19. Turning to the study itself: The samples span acute and convalescent COVID-19 from the United States, Italy and Spain. PBMCs, B-cell-depleted T cells, or T cells provided the cDNA or gDNA that made up the material.

Source study methods: Reference gene primer amplification in the assay estimated nucleated cell counts. Sequencing used immunoSEQ multiplex PCR; TCRdb keeps in-frame clones, though not all of them. D and trimming come from the DNA, and the V and J calls and clone size come from that table. Altogether fewer than 300,000 clones are present, 81% being singletons, with the ten largest covering about 2.9%. Trimming cost V 1 base and J 4 bases, with 8 bases left between them. The CDR3 has 13 residues. Germline values: CDR1 SGDLS, CDR2 YYNGEE. This receptor was identified in a woman in her sixties or seventies with active or convalescent COVID-19. The sample consisted of peripheral blood. The chain has TRBV9 and TRBJ2-5; maybe TRBD2 (6 bases). CDR3 loop: CASSVRGGETQYF. CDR3 coding DNA: TGTGCCAGCAGCGTACGGGGAGGAGAGACCCAGTACTTC. Filled out from reference TRBV9 and TRBJ2-5, the complete variable domain reads DSGVTQTPKHLITATGQRVTLRCSPRSGDLSVYWYQQSLDQGLQFLIQYYNGEERAKGNILERFSAQQFPDLHSELNLSSLELGDSALYFCASSVRGGETQYFGPGTRLLVL.